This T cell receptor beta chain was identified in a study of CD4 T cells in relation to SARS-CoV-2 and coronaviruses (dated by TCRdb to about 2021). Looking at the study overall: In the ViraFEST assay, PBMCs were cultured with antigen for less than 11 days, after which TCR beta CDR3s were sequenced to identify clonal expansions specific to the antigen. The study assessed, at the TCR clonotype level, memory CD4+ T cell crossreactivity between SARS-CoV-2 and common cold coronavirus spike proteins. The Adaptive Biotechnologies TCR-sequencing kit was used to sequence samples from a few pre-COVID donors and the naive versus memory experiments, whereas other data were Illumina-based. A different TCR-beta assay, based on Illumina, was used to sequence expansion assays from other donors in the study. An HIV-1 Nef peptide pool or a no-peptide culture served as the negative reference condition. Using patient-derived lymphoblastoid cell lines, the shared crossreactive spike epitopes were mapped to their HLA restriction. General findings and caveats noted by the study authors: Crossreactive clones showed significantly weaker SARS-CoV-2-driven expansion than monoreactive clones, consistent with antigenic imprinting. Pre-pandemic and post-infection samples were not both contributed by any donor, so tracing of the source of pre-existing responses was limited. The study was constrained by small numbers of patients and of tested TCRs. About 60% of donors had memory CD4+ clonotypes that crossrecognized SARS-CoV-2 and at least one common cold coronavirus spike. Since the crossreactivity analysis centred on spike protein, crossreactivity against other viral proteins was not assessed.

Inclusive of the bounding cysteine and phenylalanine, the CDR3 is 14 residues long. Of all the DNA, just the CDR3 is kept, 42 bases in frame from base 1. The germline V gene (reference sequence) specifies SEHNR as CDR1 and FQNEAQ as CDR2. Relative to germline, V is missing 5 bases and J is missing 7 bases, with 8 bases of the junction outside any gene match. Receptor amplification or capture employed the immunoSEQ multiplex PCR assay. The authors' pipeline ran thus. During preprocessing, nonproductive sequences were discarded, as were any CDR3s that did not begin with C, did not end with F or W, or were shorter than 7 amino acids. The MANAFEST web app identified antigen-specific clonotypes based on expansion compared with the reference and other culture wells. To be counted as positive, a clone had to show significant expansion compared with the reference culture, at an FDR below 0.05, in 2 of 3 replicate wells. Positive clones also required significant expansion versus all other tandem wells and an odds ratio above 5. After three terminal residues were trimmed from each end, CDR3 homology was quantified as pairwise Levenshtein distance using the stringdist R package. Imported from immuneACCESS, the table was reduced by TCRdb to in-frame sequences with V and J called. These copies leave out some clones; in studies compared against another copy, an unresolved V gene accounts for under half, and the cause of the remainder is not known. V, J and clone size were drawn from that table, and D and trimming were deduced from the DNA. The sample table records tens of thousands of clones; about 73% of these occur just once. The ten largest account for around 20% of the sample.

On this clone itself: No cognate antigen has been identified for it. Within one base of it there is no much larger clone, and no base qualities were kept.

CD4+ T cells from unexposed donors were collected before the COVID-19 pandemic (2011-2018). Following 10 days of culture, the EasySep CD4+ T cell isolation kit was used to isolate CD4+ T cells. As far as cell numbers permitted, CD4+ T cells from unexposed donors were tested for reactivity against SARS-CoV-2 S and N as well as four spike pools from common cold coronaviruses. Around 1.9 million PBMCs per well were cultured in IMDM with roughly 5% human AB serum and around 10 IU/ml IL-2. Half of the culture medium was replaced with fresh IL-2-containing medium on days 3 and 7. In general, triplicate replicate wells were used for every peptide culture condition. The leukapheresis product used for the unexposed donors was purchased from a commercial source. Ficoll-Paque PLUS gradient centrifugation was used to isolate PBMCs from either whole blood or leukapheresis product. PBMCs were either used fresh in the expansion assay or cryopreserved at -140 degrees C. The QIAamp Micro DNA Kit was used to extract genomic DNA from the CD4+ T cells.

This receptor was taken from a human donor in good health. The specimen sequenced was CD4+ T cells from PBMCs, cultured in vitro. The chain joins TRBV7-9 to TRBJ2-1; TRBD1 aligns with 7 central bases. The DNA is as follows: TGTGCCAGCAGCATGCTATCACAGGGGAATGAGCAGTTCTTC. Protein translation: CASSMLSQGNEQFF.